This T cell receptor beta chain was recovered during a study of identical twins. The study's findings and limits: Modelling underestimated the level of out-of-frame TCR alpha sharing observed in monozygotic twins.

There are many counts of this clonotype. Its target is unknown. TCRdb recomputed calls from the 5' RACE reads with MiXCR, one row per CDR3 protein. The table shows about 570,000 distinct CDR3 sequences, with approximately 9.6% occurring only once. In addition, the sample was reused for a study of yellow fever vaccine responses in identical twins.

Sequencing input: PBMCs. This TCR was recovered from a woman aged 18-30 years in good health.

The CDR3 DNA reads as TGCGCCAGCAGCTTGGGGGGATCCGATCAGCCCCAGCATTTT. It is translated as CASSLGGSDQPQHF. The chain uses TRBV5-1 and TRBJ1-5; D gene unclear. Germline values: CDR1 SGHRS, CDR2 YFSETQ. The V gene lost 0 bases and the J gene lost 5 bases, with 9 bases spanning the gap. This CDR3 has 14 amino acids.